This T cell receptor beta chain was captured in a study of cytomegalovirus exposure and HLA in healthy donors. PCR involved 60 Vbeta and 13 Jbeta primers. Libraries were prepared by immunoSEQ multiplex PCR; TCRdb keeps only in-frame clonotypes and omits some of them. The clone table shows approximately 210,000 clones, with the ten largest holding approximately 1%. The clonotype originates from a woman aged 30 to 39 in good health and CMV-seropositive. Sequencing was done on a sample of PBMCs.

Here the CDR3 reads CASSIGTPNTEAFF. In nucleotides, the CDR3 is TGTGCCAGTAGTATTGGGACTCCGAACACTGAAGCTTTCTTT. V is TRBV19 and J is TRBJ1-1, with TRBD1 as a possible D gene (5 bases). Looked up from germline, CDR1 is LNHDA and CDR2 is SQIVND (reference sequence). There are 14 residues in the CDR3. Trimming took off 3 bases at V and 1 base at J, with 9 bases between the two ends.